This entry lists 7 T cell receptor beta chains sequenced from one sample in a study of blood T cell repertoires in COVID-19. TCRdb's copy holds only in-frame clones and misses some; the assay was immunoSEQ multiplex PCR. The sample yields about 160,000 clones, around 86% seen once. Input material: peripheral blood. Receptor source: a man older than 75 with acute or convalescent COVID-19.

The rearrangement joins TRBV5-1 to TRBJ2-5; a weak D match, TRBD1 (7 bases). The CDR3 totals 14 residues. The V end was cut by 4 bases, the J end by 7 bases, with 17 bases between. Germline CDR1 reads SGHRS; CDR2 reads YFSETQ. CDR3 coding DNA: TGCGCCAGCAGCAAGGGCAGCCAGGGGGGGACCCAGTACTTC. Amino acids: CASSKGSQGGTQYF.

The chain recombines TRBV19 with TRBJ1-5, with no clear D. The CDR3 is made up of 13 amino acids. The V gene's germline CDR1 is LNHDA and CDR2 SQIVND (reference sequence). Trimming cost V 6 bases and J 7 bases, with 13 bases left between them. The CDR3 nucleotides read TGTGCCAGTAGCAAGTTGGTCGGGCAGCCCCAGCATTTT. It codes for CASSKLVGQPQHF.

The chain is built from TRBV30 and TRBJ2-5; 7 nucleotides match TRBD2. V shed 2 bases and J 3 bases; nucleotides not matched to a gene: 12. This CDR3 is 16 amino acids long. The germline CDR1 and CDR2 sequences are GTSNPN and SVGIG (reference sequence). The CDR3 region is CAWSPFGEGRKETQYF. The CDR3 DNA reads as TGTGCCTGGAGTCCATTCGGGGAGGGGAGGAAAGAGACCCAGTACTTC.

The chain recombines TRBV30 with TRBJ1-2; no firm D call. CDR1 and CDR2 (germline): GTSNPN, SVGIG (reference sequence). The CDR3 consists of 13 residues. Trimming shortened V by 2 bases and J by 1 base, and 8 bases separated the two germline ends. Here the CDR3 DNA reads TGTGCCTGGAGTTATAGTAGTAACTATGGCTACACCTTC. As protein: CAWSYSSNYGYTF.

This chain connects TRBV5-1 to TRBJ2-3; 9 positions agree with TRBD2. This CDR3 comprises 16 residues. The germline gives CDR1 SGHRS, CDR2 YFSETQ. V lost 0 bases and J lost 4; bases outside the gene matches: 6. The CDR3 nucleotides read TGCGCCAGCAGCTTGGTTAGCGGGAGCGGGTCAGATACGCAGTATTTT. Amino acid sequence: CASSLVSGSGSDTQYF.

The rearrangement joins TRBV13 to TRBJ2-2; 10 bases map to TRBD1. CDR3 length: 17 amino acids. Germline lookup yields CDR1 PRHDT and CDR2 FYEKMQ (reference sequence). V trimming: 5 bases; J trimming: 7 bases; junction bases outside the gene matches: 13. DNA of the CDR3: TGTGCCAGCAGCCCATTTAGGGACAGGGGTGTCAGCGGGGAGCTGTTTTTT. Residues: CASSPFRDRGVSGELFF.

CDR3 amino acids: CASSFWDSNTGELFF. The CDR3 DNA reads TGTGCCAGCAGCTTCTGGGACAGTAACACCGGGGAGCTGTTTTTT. The V gene is TRBV7-2, the J gene TRBJ2-2; 7 nucleotides align to TRBD1. The V segment lost 3 bases and the J segment 2 bases; nucleotides outside the gene matches: 3. The CDR3 has 15 residues. CDR1 is SGHTA, CDR2 FQGNSA, per germline.